This TCR beta chain was documented in a study of shared clonotypes between healthy human individuals. Turning to the study itself: Donors had three CD4 naive, three CD4 memory, two CD8 naive and one CD8 memory plate apiece. Study-level points and caveats: Clonotypes not shared had lower generation probabilities than those common to all four donors.

Germline V gene sequence: CDR1 MGHRA, CDR2 YSYEKL. Trimming at V came to 4 bases and at J to 6 bases, leaving 10 bases not matched to a gene. CDR3 length equals 15 residues. The DNA input per sorted-subset replicate PCR was 200 to 250 ng, corresponding to 30,000 or so T cell genomes. Study processing details: ImmunoSEQ gave junction-only sequences without quality scores, so filtering differed. Here immunoSEQ multiplex PCR was the method, and the copy in TCRdb shows in-frame clones only, minus some. The D gene and trimming were derived from the DNA, and the V and J assignments and clone size from that table. The sample gives about 2.3 million clones, 80% to 95% of which show up once; 0.37% is in the top ten. About this clone itself: The target antigen is unknown.

Sequencing was done on a sample of naive CD4+ T cells from PBMCs. Subset: CD45RA+ positively selected. V usage is TRBV4-1 and J usage is TRBJ1-1, with 8 nucleotides matching TRBD1. This receptor was identified in a man younger than 30 in good health. Some clones in this sample may be carry-over from other donors' samples. CDR3 in amino acids: CASSPRPQGGPEAFF. CDR3 nucleotide sequence: TGCGCCAGCAGCCCCCGTCCACAGGGGGGCCCTGAAGCTTTCTTT.